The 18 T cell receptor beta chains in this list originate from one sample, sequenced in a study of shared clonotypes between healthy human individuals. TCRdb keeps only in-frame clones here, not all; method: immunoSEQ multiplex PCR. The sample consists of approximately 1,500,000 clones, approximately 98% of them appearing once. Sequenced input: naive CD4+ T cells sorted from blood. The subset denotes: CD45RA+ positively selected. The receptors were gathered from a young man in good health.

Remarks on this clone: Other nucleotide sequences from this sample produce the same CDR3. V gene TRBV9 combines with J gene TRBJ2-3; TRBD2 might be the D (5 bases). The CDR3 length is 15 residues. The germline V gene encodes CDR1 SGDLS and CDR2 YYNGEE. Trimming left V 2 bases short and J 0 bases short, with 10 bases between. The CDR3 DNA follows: TGTGCCAGCAGCGTCCAGCGGACTAGCACAGATACGCAGTATTTT. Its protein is CASSVQRTSTDTQYF.

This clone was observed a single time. The CDR3 loop reads CASSPTPGQGYTGELFF. DNA of the CDR3: TGTGCCAGCAGTCCGACCCCGGGACAGGGTTACACCGGGGAGCTGTTTTTT. V gene TRBV27 combines with J gene TRBJ2-2; 9 bases line up with TRBD1. Trimming cost V 5 bases and J 3 bases; bases outside gene matches: 10. The CDR3 sequence is 17 residues long. Germline loops: CDR1 MNHEY, CDR2 SMNVEV (reference sequence).

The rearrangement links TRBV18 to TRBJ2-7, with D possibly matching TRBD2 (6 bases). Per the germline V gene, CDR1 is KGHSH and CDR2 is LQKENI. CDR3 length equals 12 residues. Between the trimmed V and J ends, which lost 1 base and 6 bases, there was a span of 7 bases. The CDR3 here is CASSPRRGEQYF. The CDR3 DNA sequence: TGTGCCAGCTCACCACGGAGGGGCGAGCAGTACTTC.

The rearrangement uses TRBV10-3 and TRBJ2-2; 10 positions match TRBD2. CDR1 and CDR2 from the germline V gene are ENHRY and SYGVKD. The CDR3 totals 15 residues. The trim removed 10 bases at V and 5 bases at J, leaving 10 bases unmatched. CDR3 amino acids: CATRLGTSVTGELFF. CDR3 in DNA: TGTGCCACCCGGTTGGGGACTAGCGTTACCGGGGAGCTGTTTTTT.

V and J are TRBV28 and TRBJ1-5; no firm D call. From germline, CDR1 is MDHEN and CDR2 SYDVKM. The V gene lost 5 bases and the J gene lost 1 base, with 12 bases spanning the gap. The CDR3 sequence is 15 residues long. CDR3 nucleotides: TGTGCCAGCAGTCGGGCGGGGATAAGCAATCAGCCCCAGCATTTT. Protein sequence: CASSRAGISNQPQHF.

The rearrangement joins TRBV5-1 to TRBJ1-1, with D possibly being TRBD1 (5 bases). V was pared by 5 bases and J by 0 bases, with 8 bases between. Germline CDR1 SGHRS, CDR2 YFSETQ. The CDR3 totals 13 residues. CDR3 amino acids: CASRQDMNTEAFF. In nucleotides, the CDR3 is TGCGCCAGCAGACAGGATATGAACACTGAAGCTTTCTTT.

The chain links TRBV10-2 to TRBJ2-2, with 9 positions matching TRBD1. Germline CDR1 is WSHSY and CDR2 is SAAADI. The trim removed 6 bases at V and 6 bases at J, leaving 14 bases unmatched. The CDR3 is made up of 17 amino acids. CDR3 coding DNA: TGCGCCAGCAGACGTCCCGGGACAGGGCGAGTGTCCGGGGAGCTGTTTTTT. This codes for CASRRPGTGRVSGELFF.

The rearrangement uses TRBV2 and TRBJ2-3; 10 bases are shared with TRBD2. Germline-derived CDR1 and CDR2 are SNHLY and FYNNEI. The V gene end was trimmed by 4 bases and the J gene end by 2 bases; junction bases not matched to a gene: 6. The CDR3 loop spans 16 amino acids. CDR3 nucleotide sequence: TGTGCCAGCAGTGGACCGGGACTAGCGAACACAGATACGCAGTATTTT. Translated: CASSGPGLANTDTQYF.

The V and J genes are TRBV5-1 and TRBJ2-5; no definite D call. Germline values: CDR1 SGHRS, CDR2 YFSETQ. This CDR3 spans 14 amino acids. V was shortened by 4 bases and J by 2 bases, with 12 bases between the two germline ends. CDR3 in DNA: TGCGCCAGCAGCCTGGTGGTGGAACAAGAGACCCAGTACTTC. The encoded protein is CASSLVVEQETQYF.

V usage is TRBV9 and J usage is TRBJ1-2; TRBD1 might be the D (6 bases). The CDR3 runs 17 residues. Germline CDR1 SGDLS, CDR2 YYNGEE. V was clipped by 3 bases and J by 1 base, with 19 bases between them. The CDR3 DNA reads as TGTGCCAGCAGCGCAACCGGAGGAACAGGGAGTAACTATGGCTACACCTTC. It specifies CASSATGGTGSNYGYTF.

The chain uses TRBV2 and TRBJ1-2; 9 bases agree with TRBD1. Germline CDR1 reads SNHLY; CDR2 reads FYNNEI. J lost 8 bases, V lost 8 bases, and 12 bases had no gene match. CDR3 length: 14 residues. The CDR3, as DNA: TGTGCCAGCCGCGGGACAGGGTTGATCGGGGGCTACACCTTC. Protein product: CASRGTGLIGGYTF.

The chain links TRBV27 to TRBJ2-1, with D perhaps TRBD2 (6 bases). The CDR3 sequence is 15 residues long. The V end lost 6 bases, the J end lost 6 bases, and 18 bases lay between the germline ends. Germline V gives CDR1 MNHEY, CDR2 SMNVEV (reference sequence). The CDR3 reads CASSLVGRSINEQFF. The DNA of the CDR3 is TGTGCCAGCAGCCTCGTGGGGAGGTCGATCAATGAGCAGTTCTTC.

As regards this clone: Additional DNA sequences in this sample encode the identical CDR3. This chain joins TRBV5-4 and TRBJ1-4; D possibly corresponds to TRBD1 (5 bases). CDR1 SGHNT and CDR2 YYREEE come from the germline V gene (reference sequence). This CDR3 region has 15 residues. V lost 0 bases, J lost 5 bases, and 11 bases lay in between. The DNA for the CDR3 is TGTGCCAGCAGCTTGGCCACGGGGGTGAATGAAAAACTGTTTTTT. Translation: CASSLATGVNEKLFF.

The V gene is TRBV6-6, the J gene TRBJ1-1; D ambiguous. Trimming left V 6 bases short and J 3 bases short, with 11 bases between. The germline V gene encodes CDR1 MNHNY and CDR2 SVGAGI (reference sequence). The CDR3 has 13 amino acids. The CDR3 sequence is CASRQRDYTEAFF. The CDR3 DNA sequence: TGTGCCAGCAGACAAAGGGATTACACTGAAGCTTTCTTT.

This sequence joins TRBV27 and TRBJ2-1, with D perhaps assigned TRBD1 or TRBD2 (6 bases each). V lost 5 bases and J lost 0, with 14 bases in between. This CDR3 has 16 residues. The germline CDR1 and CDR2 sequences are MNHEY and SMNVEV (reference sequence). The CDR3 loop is CASSPLGGSSYNEQFF. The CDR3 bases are TGTGCCAGCAGTCCCCTCGGGGGCAGCTCCTACAATGAGCAGTTCTTC.

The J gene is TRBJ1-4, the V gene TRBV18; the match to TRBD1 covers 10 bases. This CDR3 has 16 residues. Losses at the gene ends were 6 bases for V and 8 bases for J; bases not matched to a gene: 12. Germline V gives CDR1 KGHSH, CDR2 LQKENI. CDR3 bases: TGTGCCAGCTCTCCCGGGACAGGGGTACAAGAGGAAAAACTGTTTTTT. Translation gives CASSPGTGVQEEKLFF.

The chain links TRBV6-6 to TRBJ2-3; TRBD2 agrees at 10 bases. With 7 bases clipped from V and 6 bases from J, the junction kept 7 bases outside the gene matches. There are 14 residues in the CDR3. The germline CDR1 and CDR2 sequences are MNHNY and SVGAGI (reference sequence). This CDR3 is CASTSSGGGDTQYF. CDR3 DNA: TGTGCCAGCACGTCTAGCGGGGGAGGGGATACGCAGTATTTT.

CDR3 sequence reads: CASSEPGDRVLEQYF. DNA of the CDR3: TGTGCCAGCAGTGAGCCTGGCGACAGGGTACTCGAGCAGTACTTC. V and J are TRBV6-1 and TRBJ2-7; 7 positions agree with TRBD1. The germline V gene has CDR1 MNHNS and CDR2 SASEGT. J was trimmed by 6 bases and V by 3 bases; bases with no gene match: 11. This CDR3 has 15 residues.